This T cell receptor (beta chain) was recorded in a study of Ad26.COV2.S vaccination and SARS-CoV-2 variants. Treatment meaning: roughly 19 received Ad26.COV2.S at low or high dose, single or two shots; several received placebo; per-sample allocation not given. Sampling took place 63 days after the first vaccine or placebo injection. The CDR3 is 13 residues long. The germline V gene encodes CDR1 PRHDT and CDR2 FYEKMQ (reference sequence). The V gene lost 3 bases and the J gene lost 4 bases, with 6 bases spanning the gap. Clones were sequenced by immunoSEQ multiplex PCR, and TCRdb holds only the in-frame ones, with some missing. Among approximately 450,000 clones listed, 90% were seen once.

Sequenced here: peripheral blood, sampled in a trial of Ad26.COV2.S vaccine versus placebo. This sequence joins TRBV13 and TRBJ2-2; no firm D call. This sequence was found in a person between 18 and 65 years old who received the Ad26.COV2.S COVID-19 vaccine or a placebo. The CDR3 loop reads CASSLPGTGELFF. DNA of the CDR3: TGTGCCAGCAGCTTGCCGGGCACCGGGGAGCTGTTTTTT.